These T cell receptor beta chains were read from a single sample in a study of shared clonotypes between healthy human individuals. The table came from immunoSEQ multiplex PCR; TCRdb's copy has only in-frame clones and leaves some out. The profile shows around 350,000 clones, around 79% of them singletons. The source material was memory CD4+ T cells sorted from blood. These receptors all stem from a man aged 30-40 years in good health. The CDR3 runs from the conserved cysteine through the conserved F or W. The order of the fields is clone size, D gene, V gene, J gene, CDR3 DNA, CDR3 protein. D genes are given only for firm matches. Only part of the rows carry a size: once, few, many, or a class if the clone is expanded.

>-|-|TRBV18|TRBJ2-1
TGTGCCAGCTCACCAAGGACTACAAATGAGCAGTTCTTC
CASSPRTTNEQFF
>-|-|TRBV7-3|TRBJ2-7
TGTGCCAGCAGCTTGTCCAGCGGCGGCTACGAGCAGTACTTC
CASSLSSGGYEQYF
>-|TRBD1|TRBV30|TRBJ1-1
TGTGCCTTGACAGGGGGCTACACTAGGGCTGAAGCTTTCTTT
CALTGGYTRAEAFF
>-|-|TRBV18|TRBJ2-7
TGTGCCAGCTCACCGGACCCCCGCCTACCCTACGAGCAGTACTTC
CASSPDPRLPYEQYF
>-|-|TRBV5-6|TRBJ1-2
TGTGCCAGCAGCTTAAGTTTAGGCTATGGCTACACCTTC
CASSLSLGYGYTF
>-|TRBD2|TRBV5-1|TRBJ2-1
TGCGCCAGCAGAAGACTAGCGGGAGATAACAATGAGCAGTTCTTC
CASRRLAGDNNEQFF
>-|TRBD1|TRBV5-4|TRBJ2-7
TGTGCCAGCAGCTCGGGGACAGTTAAACCGTACGAGCAGTACTTC
CASSSGTVKPYEQYF
>-|TRBD1|TRBV10-3|TRBJ1-1
TGTGCCATCAAACCGGGACAGGGGAAAGAAGCTTTCTTT
CAIKPGQGKEAFF
>many|-|TRBV19|TRBJ2-1
TGTGCCAGTAGTATAATTGGCGGGTACAATGAGCAGTTCTTC
CASSIIGGYNEQFF
>-|TRBD1|TRBV9|TRBJ1-1
TGTGCCAGCAGCGTAGCGGGGACAGGGACTGAAGCTTTCTTT
CASSVAGTGTEAFF
>few|TRBD1|TRBV23-1|TRBJ2-1
TGCGCCAGCAGTCCACGCCGCGGGACAGGGGTTGCCGAGCAGTTCTTC
CASSPRRGTGVAEQFF
>-|-|TRBV10-2|TRBJ1-4
TGCGCCAGCAAGGACTTGGGGGAAAAACTGTTTTTT
CASKDLGEKLFF
>-|-|TRBV5-1|TRBJ1-3
TGCGCCAGCCCCCACGCTCACAATTTT
CASPHAHNF
>many|-|TRBV18|TRBJ1-3
TGTGCCAGCTCACGGGACGGCAACTCTGGAAACACCATATATTTT
CASSRDGNSGNTIYF
>-|TRBD2|TRBV7-2|TRBJ2-4
TGTGCCAGCAGCGAGAGCGGACTAGCGCTCCTAGGGGCCAAAAACATTCAGTACTTC
CASSESGLALLGAKNIQYF
>-|-|TRBV5-1|TRBJ1-1
TGCGCCAGCAGCTTGGCCTTCGTGACTGTTAACACTGAAGCTTTCTTT
CASSLAFVTVNTEAFF
>-|-|TRBV4-3|TRBJ2-7
TGCGCCAGCAGCCAAGATCATGCACAGTATACTCAAGAGCAGTACTTC
CASSQDHAQYTQEQYF
>-|-|TRBV2|TRBJ2-7
TGTGCCACCATAAAGGGGGGAAGCTCCTACGAGCAGTACTTC
CATIKGGSSYEQYF
>-|-|TRBV18|TRBJ2-5
TGTGCCAGCTCACTAACAACCTCGGAGACCCAGTACTTC
CASSLTTSETQYF
>-|TRBD1|TRBV6-5|TRBJ1-1
TGTGCCAGCAGTTACTCAGGCCAGGGGGGCGACACTGAAGCTTTCTTT
CASSYSGQGGDTEAFF
>few|TRBD2|TRBV9|TRBJ2-3
TGTGCCAGCAGCACGACTAGCGAAATTGTCACAGATACGCAGTATTTT
CASSTTSEIVTDTQYF
>few|-|TRBV7-2|TRBJ1-5
TGTGCCAGCAGCTTAGCCCCAGGGTATGGTCAGCCCCAGCATTTT
CASSLAPGYGQPQHF
>-|-|TRBV9|TRBJ1-3
TGTGCCAGCAGCGTAGAGGAAGGCAGGGTGGGAAACACCATATATTTT
CASSVEEGRVGNTIYF
>-|TRBD1|TRBV28|TRBJ1-2
TGTGCCAGCAGTTCGGGACAGTTAGGGTATGGCTACACCTTC
CASSSGQLGYGYTF
>-|TRBD2|TRBV7-2|TRBJ2-2
TGTGCCAGCAGCTTCACTAGCGGGAGTGACACCGGGGAGCTGTTTTTT
CASSFTSGSDTGELFF
>-|TRBD1|TRBV19|TRBJ2-7
TGTGCCAGTACCCCAGGGGCAGGGGGACCGACCTACGAGCAGTACTTC
CASTPGAGGPTYEQYF
>once|-|TRBV27|TRBJ2-3
TGTGCCAGCAGGCAATGGGGGGATACGCAATATACGCAGTATTTT
CASRQWGDTQYTQYF
>-|TRBD1|TRBV5-6|TRBJ1-5
TGTGCCAGCAGCTTGTACGACAGGGAATTTGGCAATCAGCCCCAGCATTTT
CASSLYDREFGNQPQHF
>-|-|TRBV27|TRBJ2-7
TGTGCCAGCAGCCGGGTCAACGAGCAGTACTTC
CASSRVNEQYF
>-|-|TRBV5-1|TRBJ2-1
TGCGCCAGCAGCTTCACCTTGATTAACAATGAGCAGTTCTTC
CASSFTLINNEQFF
>-|-|TRBV7-2|TRBJ2-3
TGTGCCAGCAGCTTAGCGTGGGGCAGCACAGATACGCAGTATTTT
CASSLAWGSTDTQYF
>-|TRBD1|TRBV7-2|TRBJ1-1
TGTGCCAGCAGCATCCGGACAGGGTACACTGAAGCTTTCTTT
CASSIRTGYTEAFF
>-|-|TRBV19|TRBJ1-5
TGTGCCAGTTCCCTCGAGTGGAATCAGCCCCAGCATTTT
CASSLEWNQPQHF
>once|TRBD1|TRBV6-6|TRBJ1-4
TGTGCCAGCAGTGGACAGGGCATAAATGAAAAACTGTTTTTT
CASSGQGINEKLFF
>-|-|TRBV7-9|TRBJ2-1
TGTGCCAGCAGCCCTGACGGTGGGGGCCCCAATGAGCAGTTCTTC
CASSPDGGGPNEQFF
>-|-|TRBV10-1|TRBJ1-2
TGCGCCAGCAGGGGGCCCTATGGCTACACCTTC
CASRGPYGYTF
>-|TRBD1|TRBV7-3|TRBJ2-3
TGTGCCAGCAGCTTAAGTCAGGGGGCGAATACGCAGTATTTT
CASSLSQGANTQYF
>few|-|TRBV2|TRBJ1-1
TGTGCCAGCAGTTACACGAGCACTGAAGCTTTCTTT
CASSYTSTEAFF
>once|-|TRBV5-3|TRBJ2-3
TGTGCCAGAAGCTTGGGTGTTACCAAGAGACGCACAGATACGCAGTATTTT
CARSLGVTKRRTDTQYF
>once|-|TRBV10-2|TRBJ2-2
TGCGCCAGCATTAGGACGGACCCCGGGGAGCTGTTTTTT
CASIRTDPGELFF
>-|-|TRBV10-3|TRBJ2-7
TGTGCCGTGCGGGCCGGCGATTGGGGCGAGCAGTACTTC
CAVRAGDWGEQYF
>-|TRBD2|TRBV2|TRBJ2-1
TGTGCCAGCAGGAATATAGCGGGAGGACTCTACAATGAGCAGTTCTTC
CASRNIAGGLYNEQFF
>many|-|TRBV14|TRBJ2-1
TGTGCCAGCAGCCGGGTCCAGCTGATGCAGTTCTTC
CASSRVQLMQFF